These T cell receptor beta chains were read from a single sample in a study of shared T cell receptors in the human thymus. The data were produced by immunoSEQ multiplex PCR, yet TCRdb's version contains in-frame clones alone and is incomplete. The sample shows about 380,000 clones, over 90% of them seen only once. Sequenced material: thymocytes. All receptors derive from a human donor. The CDR3 runs from the conserved cysteine through the conserved F or W. D genes are given only for firm matches. Not all rows give a size; the values are once, few, many and, for expanded clones, a class.

>TRBJ1-5|16|TRBV4-1|once|.
CASSQGRNRDNQPQHF
TGCGCCAGCAGCCAAGGTCGGAACAGGGACAATCAGCCCCAGCATTTT
>TRBJ2-5|17|TRBV28|.|TRBD2
CASSFDLGGRIQETQYF
TGTGCCAGCAGTTTTGATCTGGGAGGGCGAATCCAAGAGACCCAGTACTTC
>TRBJ2-2|15|TRBV27|.|.
CASTGGQGGAGELFF
TGTGCCAGCACGGGAGGACAGGGAGGGGCCGGGGAGCTGTTTTTT
>TRBJ1-5|17|TRBV7-8|.|.
CASSEPVREYSNQPQHF
TGTGCCAGCAGTGAACCGGTTCGGGAGTATAGCAATCAGCCCCAGCATTTT
>TRBJ2-7|15|TRBV29-1|.|.
CSVWDGRGAPHEQYF
TGCAGCGTGTGGGATGGTAGGGGCGCGCCGCACGAGCAGTACTTC
>TRBJ1-2|13|TRBV14|few|TRBD1
CASSPGGIYGYTF
TGTGCCAGCAGCCCAGGGGGCATCTATGGCTACACCTTC
>TRBJ1-1|16|TRBV15|.|.
CATSRDQTGTNTEAFF
TGTGCCACCAGCAGAGATCAAACAGGGACGAACACTGAAGCTTTCTTT
>TRBJ2-7|18|TRBV5-4|.|TRBD2
CASSPTSGGTRFSYEQYF
TGTGCCAGCAGCCCCACCTCGGGGGGTACCCGATTCTCCTACGAGCAGTACTTC
>TRBJ1-2|11|TRBV18|.|.
CASSRVYGYTF
TGTGCCAGCTCACGTGTCTATGGCTACACCTTC
>TRBJ1-2|13|TRBV19|.|.
CASSIDPGVGYTF
TGTGCCAGTAGTATAGATCCGGGGGTAGGCTACACCTTC
>TRBJ2-1|14|TRBV28|.|.
CASSLYGSYNEQFF
TGTGCCAGCAGTTTGTACGGATCCTACAATGAGCAGTTCTTC
>TRBJ1-1|18|TRBV5-1|.|.
CASSLPGQGRGEGAEAFF
TGCGCCAGCAGCTTACCGGGACAAGGGCGTGGAGAGGGGGCTGAAGCTTTCTTT
>TRBJ1-1|12|TRBV7-6|.|.
CASSSQGSEAFF
TGTGCCAGCAGCTCCCAGGGTTCTGAAGCTTTCTTT
>TRBJ2-5|17|TRBV10-3|.|TRBD2
CAISALLAGLSQETQYF
TGTGCCATCAGTGCCTTACTAGCGGGATTGAGTCAAGAGACCCAGTACTTC
>TRBJ2-7|16|TRBV4-1|.|TRBD2
CASSLTPGTRLSVQYF
TGCGCCAGCAGCCTTACCCCCGGGACTAGGCTTAGTGTGCAGTACTTC
>TRBJ1-4|14|TRBV27|.|TRBD1
CASSPGQNNEKLFF
TGTGCCAGCAGTCCGGGACAGAATAATGAAAAACTGTTTTTT
>TRBJ1-1|15|TRBV27|.|.
CASSLSAGTYTEAFF
TGTGCCAGCAGTTTATCTGCAGGGACGTACACTGAAGCTTTCTTT
>TRBJ2-7|17|TRBV5-1|once|.
CASSLEVPWRESYEQYF
TGCGCCAGCAGCTTGGAAGTCCCTTGGCGAGAATCCTACGAGCAGTACTTC
>TRBJ2-3|16|TRBV7-9|.|TRBD2
CASSLEPSGSPDTQYF
TGTGCCAGCAGCTTAGAACCTAGCGGGAGCCCAGATACGCAGTATTTT
>TRBJ2-7|13|TRBV27|.|TRBD2
CAIKAGALDEQYF
TGTGCCATCAAAGCGGGGGCCCTAGACGAGCAGTACTTC
>TRBJ2-2|13|TRBV6-4|once|.
CASRSPGSGELFF
TGTGCCAGCAGATCACCGGGGTCCGGGGAGCTGTTTTTT
>TRBJ1-1|18|TRBV11-1|once|TRBD1
CASSYSAESTGATTEAFF
TGTGCCAGCAGCTATAGCGCGGAGTCGACAGGGGCTACCACTGAAGCTTTCTTT
>TRBJ2-7|13|TRBV30|.|TRBD2
CAWRGLAVDEQYF
TGTGCCTGGAGGGGACTAGCCGTAGACGAGCAGTACTTC
>TRBJ2-5|11|TRBV11-2|.|.
CASSLDGAQYF
TGTGCCAGCAGCCTCGACGGGGCCCAGTACTTC